This T cell receptor (beta chain) was sequenced for a study of cytomegalovirus exposure and HLA in healthy donors. Nominal health characterized the donors when sampled, though unrecorded immune exposures were likely. The PCR contained 60 Vbeta and 13 Jbeta primers. The protocol was immunoSEQ multiplex PCR, while the TCRdb copy is restricted to in-frame clones and leaves out a portion. The data contain 100,000 to 150,000 clones, less than 85% of them singletons. Findings of the study overall: Among TCR beta chains, those listed as cytomegalovirus-associated numbered more than 150.

About this clone itself: Its antigen remains unidentified.

The sample was PBMCs. This clonotype originated in a man under 40 in good health and CMV-seropositive.

The CDR3 protein is CASSQDTLGRTEAFF. The CDR3 nucleotides are TGCGCCAGCAGCCAAGATACTCTGGGGCGCACTGAAGCTTTCTTT. This sequence joins TRBV4-1 and TRBJ1-1; the D gene is possibly TRBD1 (5 bases). V lost 0 bases and J 4 bases, leaving 12 bases between the germline ends. This CDR3 region has 15 residues. Germline lookup yields CDR1 MGHRA and CDR2 YSYEKL.